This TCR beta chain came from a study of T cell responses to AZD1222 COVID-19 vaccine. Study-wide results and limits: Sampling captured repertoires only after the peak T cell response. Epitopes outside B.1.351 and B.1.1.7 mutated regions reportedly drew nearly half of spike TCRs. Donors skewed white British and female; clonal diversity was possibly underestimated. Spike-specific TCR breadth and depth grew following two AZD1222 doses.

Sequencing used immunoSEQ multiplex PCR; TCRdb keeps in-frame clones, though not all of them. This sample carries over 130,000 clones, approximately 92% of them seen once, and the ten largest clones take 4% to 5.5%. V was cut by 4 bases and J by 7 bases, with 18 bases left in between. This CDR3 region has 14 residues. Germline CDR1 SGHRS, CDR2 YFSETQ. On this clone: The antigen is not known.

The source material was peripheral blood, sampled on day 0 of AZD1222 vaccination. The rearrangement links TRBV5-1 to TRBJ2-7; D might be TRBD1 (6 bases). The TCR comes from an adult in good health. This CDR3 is CASSPQGLGSEQYF. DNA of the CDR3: TGCGCCAGCAGCCCACAGGGCTTGGGAAGTGAGCAGTACTTC.